This T cell receptor (beta chain) was found in a study of CD8+ T cells in alopecia areata. Study context: Tofacitinib was taken orally by treated patients, and the dose was 5 to 10 mg twice daily. Tofacitinib continued for 6 to 18 months and was then withheld for 6 months.

With regard to this clone: Its antigen is unidentified.

Treatment defined: oral pan-JAK inhibitor, 5-10 mg twice daily. Germline-derived CDR1 and CDR2 are ENHRY and SYGVKD. The CDR3 is 12 amino acids. V lost 0 bases to trimming and J lost 8 bases, with 5 bases between them. Findings and caveats of the study: Tissue-resident alphabeta T cells belonging to normal skin likewise get sequenced within scalp specimens.

In each case, RNA was isolated and then reverse transcribed into cDNA as the sequencing template. Libraries were prepared by immunoSEQ multiplex PCR; TCRdb keeps only in-frame clonotypes and omits some of them. The sample holds roughly 110,000 clones, approximately 54% seen once. The receptor was derived from a human donor with alopecia areata. The rearrangement links TRBV10-3 to TRBJ2-1, with D perhaps assigned TRBD1 or TRBD2 (5 bases each). This specimen consisted of CD8+ T cells sorted from blood, obtained at week 24, from a patient treated with tofacitinib. CDR3 bases: TGTGCCATCAGTGAGTCGGGGGATGAGCAGTTCTTC. It yields the protein CAISESGDEQFF.